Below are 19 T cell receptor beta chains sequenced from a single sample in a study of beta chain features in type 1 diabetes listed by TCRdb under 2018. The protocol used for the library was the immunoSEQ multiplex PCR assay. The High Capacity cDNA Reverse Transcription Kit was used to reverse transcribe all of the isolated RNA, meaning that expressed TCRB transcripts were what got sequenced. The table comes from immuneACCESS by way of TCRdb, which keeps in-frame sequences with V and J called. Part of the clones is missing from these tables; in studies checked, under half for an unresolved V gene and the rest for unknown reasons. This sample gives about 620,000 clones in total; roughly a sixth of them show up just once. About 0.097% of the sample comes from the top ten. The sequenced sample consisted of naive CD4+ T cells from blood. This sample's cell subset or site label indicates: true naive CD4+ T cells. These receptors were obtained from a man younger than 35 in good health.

Written as DNA, the CDR3 is TGTGCCAGCAGCCAGGGAGGCTTAGCTTTCTTT. This translates into CASSQGGLAFF. The chain recombines TRBV14 with TRBJ1-1, with no clear D. The length of the CDR3 is 11 residues. Germline CDR1 SGHDN, CDR2 FVKESK. The V and J ends lost 3 bases and 10 bases respectively, with 9 bases between them.

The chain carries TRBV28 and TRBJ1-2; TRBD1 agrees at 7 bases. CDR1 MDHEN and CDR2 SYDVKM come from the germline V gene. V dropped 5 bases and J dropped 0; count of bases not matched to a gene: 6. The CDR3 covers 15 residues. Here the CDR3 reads CASSKQGRANYGYTF. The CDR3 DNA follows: TGTGCCAGCAGTAAACAGGGGCGAGCTAACTATGGCTACACCTTC.

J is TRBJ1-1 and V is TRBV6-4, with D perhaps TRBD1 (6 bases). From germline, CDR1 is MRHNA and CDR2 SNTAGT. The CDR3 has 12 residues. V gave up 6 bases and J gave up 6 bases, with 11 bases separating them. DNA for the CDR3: TGTGCCAGCAGACCCAGGGGACCTGAAGCTTTCTTT. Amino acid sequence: CASRPRGPEAFF.

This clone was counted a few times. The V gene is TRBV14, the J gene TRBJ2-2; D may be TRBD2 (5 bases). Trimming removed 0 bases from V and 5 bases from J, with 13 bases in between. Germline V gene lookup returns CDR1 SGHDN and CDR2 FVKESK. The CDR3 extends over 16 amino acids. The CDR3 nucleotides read TGTGCCAGCAGCCAAGATTACGGGAAGCTGACCGGGGAGCTGTTTTTT. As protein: CASSQDYGKLTGELFF.

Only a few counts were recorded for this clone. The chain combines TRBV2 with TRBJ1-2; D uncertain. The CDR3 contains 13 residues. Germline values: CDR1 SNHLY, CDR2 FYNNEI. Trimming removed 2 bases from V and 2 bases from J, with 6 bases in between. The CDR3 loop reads CASSETGNYGYTF. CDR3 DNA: TGTGCCAGCAGTGAAACGGGGAACTATGGCTACACCTTC.

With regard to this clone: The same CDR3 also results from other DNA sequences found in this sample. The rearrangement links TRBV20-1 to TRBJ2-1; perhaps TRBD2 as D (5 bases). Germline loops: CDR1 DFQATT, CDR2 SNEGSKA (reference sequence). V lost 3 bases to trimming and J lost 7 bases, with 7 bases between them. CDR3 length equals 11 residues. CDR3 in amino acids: CSASSGNEQFF. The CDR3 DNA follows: TGCAGTGCTAGTTCGGGGAATGAGCAGTTCTTC.

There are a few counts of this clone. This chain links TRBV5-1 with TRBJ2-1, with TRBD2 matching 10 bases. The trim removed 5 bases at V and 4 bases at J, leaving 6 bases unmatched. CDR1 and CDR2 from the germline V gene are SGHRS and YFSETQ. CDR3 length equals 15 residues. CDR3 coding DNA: TGCGCCAGCAGTCCGGCTAGCGGGAGTTACAATGAGCAGTTCTTC. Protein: CASSPASGSYNEQFF.

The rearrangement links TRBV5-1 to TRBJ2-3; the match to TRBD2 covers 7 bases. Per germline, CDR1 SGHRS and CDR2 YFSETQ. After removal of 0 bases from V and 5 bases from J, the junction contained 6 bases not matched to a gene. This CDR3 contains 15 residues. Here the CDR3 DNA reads TGCGCCAGCAGCTTGGCTAGCGGTGTGAAAGATACGCAGTATTTT. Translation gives CASSLASGVKDTQYF.

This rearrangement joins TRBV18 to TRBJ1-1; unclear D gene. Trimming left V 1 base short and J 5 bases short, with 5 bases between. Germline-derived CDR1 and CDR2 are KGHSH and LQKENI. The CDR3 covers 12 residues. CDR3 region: CASSPRLTEAFF. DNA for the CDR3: TGTGCCAGCTCACCACGACTGACTGAAGCTTTCTTT. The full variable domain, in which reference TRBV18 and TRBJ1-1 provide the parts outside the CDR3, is NAGVMQNPRHLVRRRGQEARLRCSPMKGHSHVYWYRQLPEEGLKFMVYLQKENIIDESGMPKERFSAEFPKEGPSILRIQQVVRGDSAAYFCASSPRLTEAFFGQGTRLTVV.

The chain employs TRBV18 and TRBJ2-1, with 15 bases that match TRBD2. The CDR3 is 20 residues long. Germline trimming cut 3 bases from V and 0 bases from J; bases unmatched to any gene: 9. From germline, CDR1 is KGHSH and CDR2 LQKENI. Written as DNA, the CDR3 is TGTGCCAGCTCACCCGGGACTAGCGGGAGGACCAGGAGCTCCTACAATGAGCAGTTCTTC. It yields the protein CASSPGTSGRTRSSYNEQFF.

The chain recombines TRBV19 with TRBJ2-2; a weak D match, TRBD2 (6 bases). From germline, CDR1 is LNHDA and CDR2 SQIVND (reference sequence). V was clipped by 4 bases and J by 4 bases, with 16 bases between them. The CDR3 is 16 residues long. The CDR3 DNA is TGTGCCAGTAGTACGACTAGTCGCCAATCCACCGGGGAGCTGTTTTTT. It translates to CASSTTSRQSTGELFF.

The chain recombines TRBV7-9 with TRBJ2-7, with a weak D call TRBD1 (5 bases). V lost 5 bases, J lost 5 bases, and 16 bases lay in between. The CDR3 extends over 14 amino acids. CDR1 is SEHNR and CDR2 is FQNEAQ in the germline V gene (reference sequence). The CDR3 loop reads CASSAKGQADEQYF. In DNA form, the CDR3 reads TGTGCCAGCAGCGCTAAGGGGCAGGCCGACGAGCAGTACTTC.

The CDR3: CASSEIGRVSGTDTQYF. The DNA for the CDR3 is TGTGCCAGCAGTGAAATTGGTCGGGTTAGCGGCACAGATACGCAGTATTTT. V usage is TRBV25-1 and J usage is TRBJ2-3, with D tentatively TRBD2 (5 bases). V was cut by 2 bases and J by 1 base, with 16 bases left in between. This CDR3 comprises 17 residues. CDR1 is MGHDK, CDR2 SYGVNS, per germline.

The CDR3 here is CAISAVSGSGGPQETQYF. The CDR3 DNA reads TGTGCCATCAGTGCTGTTTCGGGGAGCGGGGGCCCCCAAGAGACCCAGTACTTC. The gene calls are TRBV10-3 and TRBJ2-5, with 8 bases matching TRBD2. Germline V gives CDR1 ENHRY, CDR2 SYGVKD. The CDR3 has 18 amino acids. V dropped 4 bases and J dropped 1; count of bases not matched to a gene: 14.

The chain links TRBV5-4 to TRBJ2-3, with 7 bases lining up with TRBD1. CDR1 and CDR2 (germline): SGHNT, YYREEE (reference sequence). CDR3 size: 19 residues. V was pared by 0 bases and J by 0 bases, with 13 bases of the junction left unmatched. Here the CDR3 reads CASSLVRQGTEGSTDTQYF. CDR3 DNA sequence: TGTGCCAGCAGCTTGGTGAGACAGGGTACAGAAGGTAGCACAGATACGCAGTATTTT.

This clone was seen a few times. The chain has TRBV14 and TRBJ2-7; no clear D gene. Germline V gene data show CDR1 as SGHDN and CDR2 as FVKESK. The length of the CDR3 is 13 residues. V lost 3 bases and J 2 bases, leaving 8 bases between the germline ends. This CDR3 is CASSHRAPYEQYF. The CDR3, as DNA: TGTGCCAGCAGCCATCGGGCACCCTACGAGCAGTACTTC.

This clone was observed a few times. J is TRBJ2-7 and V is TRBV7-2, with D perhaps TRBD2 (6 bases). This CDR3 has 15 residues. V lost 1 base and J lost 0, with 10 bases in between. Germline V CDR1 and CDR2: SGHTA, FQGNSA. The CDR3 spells CASSLVIGSSYEQYF. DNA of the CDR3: TGTGCCAGCAGCTTAGTTATCGGGAGCTCCTACGAGCAGTACTTC. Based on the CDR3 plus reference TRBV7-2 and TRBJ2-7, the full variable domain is GAGVSQSPSNKVTEKGKDVELRCDPISGHTALYWYRQSLGQGLEFLIYFQGNSAPDKSGLPSDRFSAERTGGSVSTLTIQRTQQEDSAVYLCASSLVIGSSYEQYFGPGTRLTVT.

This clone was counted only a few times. The CDR3 nucleotides read TGTGCCACCAGCAGACCTCTAGGAAACATTCAGTACTTC. This sequence encodes CATSRPLGNIQYF. The V call is TRBV15, the J call TRBJ2-4; D gene ambiguous. The CDR3 spans 13 residues. CDR1 is LNHNV, CDR2 YYDKDF, per germline (reference sequence). The germline V and J ends were trimmed by 2 bases and 6 bases, with 8 bases remaining between them.

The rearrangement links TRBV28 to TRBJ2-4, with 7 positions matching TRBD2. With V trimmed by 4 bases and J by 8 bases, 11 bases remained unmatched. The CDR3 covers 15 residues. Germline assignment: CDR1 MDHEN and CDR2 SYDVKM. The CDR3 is CASSSRQTGGYIQYF. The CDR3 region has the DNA TGTGCCAGCAGTTCTCGGCAGACGGGGGGATACATTCAGTACTTC.